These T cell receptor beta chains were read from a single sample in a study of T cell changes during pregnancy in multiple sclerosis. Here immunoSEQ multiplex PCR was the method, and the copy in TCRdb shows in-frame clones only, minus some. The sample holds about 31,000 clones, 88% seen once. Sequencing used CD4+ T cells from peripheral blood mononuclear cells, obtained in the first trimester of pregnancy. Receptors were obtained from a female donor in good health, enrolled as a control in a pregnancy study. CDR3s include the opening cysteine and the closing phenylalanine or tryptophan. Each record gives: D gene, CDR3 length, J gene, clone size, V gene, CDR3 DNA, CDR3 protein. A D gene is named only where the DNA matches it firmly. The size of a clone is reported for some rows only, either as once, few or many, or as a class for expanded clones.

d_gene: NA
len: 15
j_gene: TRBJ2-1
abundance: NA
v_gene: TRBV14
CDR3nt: TGTGCCAGCAGCCCCCCCACTACGAGCCCCCATGAGCAGTTCTTC
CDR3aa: CASSPPTTSPHEQFF

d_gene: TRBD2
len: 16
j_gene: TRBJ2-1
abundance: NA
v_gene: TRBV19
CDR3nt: TGTGCCAGTAGGGCCAACGGCGGGGGGCACTACAATGAGCAGTTCTTC
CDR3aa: CASRANGGGHYNEQFF

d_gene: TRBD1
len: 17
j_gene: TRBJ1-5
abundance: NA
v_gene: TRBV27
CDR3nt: TGTGCCAGCAGTTTATTCTCAGGGACAGGGGGCAATCAGCCCCAGCATTTT
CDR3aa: CASSLFSGTGGNQPQHF

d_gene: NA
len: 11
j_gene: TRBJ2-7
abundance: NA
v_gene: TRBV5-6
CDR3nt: TGTGCCAGCAGCTACTTATACGAGCAGTACTTC
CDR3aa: CASSYLYEQYF

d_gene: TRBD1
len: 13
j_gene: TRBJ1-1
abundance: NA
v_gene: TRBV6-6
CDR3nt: TGTGCCAGCAGTTCAGGGGGCGGCACTGAAGCTTTCTTT
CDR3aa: CASSSGGGTEAFF

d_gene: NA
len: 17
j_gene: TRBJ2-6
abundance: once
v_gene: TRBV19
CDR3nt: TGTGCCAGTAGTATAACTCGCCTTAGCTCTGGGGCCAACGTCCTGACTTTC
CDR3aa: CASSITRLSSGANVLTF

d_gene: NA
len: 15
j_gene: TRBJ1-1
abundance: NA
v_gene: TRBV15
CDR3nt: TGTGCCACCAGCAGTACCAACAGGGCGGACACTGAAGCTTTCTTT
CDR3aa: CATSSTNRADTEAFF

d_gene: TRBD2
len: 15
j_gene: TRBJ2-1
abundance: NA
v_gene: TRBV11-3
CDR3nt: TGTGCCAGCAGCTTAGACCAGCGGGGGGCCGATGAGCAGTTCTTC
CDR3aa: CASSLDQRGADEQFF

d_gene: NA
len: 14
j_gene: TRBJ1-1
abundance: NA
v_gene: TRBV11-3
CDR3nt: TGTGCCAGCAGCCCGGGACACCCGAACACTGAAGCTTTCTTT
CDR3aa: CASSPGHPNTEAFF

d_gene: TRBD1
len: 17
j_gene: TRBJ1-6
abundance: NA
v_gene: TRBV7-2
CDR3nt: TGTGCCAGCAGCTTAGATACAGGGGGCGTTAATAATTCACCCCTCCACTTT
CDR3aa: CASSLDTGGVNNSPLHF

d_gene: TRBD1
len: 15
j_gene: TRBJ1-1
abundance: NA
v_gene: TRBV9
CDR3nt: TGTGCCAGCAGCGTGAACAGGGGGCGAGGCACTGAAGCTTTCTTT
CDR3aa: CASSVNRGRGTEAFF

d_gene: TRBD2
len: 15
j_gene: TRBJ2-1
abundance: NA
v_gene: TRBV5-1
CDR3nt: TGCGCCAGCAGCCTGGGACTAGAGGCCTACAATGAGCAGTTCTTC
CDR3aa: CASSLGLEAYNEQFF

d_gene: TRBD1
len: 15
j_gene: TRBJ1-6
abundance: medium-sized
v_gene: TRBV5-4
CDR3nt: TGTGCCAGCAGCGTTGACAGGGCCTCTAATTCACCCCTCCACTTT
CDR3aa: CASSVDRASNSPLHF

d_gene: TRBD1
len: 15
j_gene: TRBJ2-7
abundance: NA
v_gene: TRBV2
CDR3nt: TGTGCCAGCAGTACAACGGGACAGGGTTTTAGCGAGCAGTACTTC
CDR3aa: CASSTTGQGFSEQYF

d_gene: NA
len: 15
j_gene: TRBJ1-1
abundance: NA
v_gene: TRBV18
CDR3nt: TGTGCCAGCTCACCTATGGACAGTTTGGATTCTGAAGCTTTCTTT
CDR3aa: CASSPMDSLDSEAFF

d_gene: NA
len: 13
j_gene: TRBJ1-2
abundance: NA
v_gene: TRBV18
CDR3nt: TGTGCCAGCTCACCGGGGGCGCAGGGTGGCTACACCTTC
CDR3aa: CASSPGAQGGYTF

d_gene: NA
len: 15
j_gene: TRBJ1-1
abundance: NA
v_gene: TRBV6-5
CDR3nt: TGTGCCAGCAGTTACTATGGGGGCCCGAACACTGAAGCTTTCTTT
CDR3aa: CASSYYGGPNTEAFF

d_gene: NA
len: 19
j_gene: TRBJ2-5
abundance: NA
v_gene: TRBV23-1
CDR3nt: TGCGCCAGCAGTCAAGGGATAAGAAAGGGTGCAGGGCCACAAGAGACCCAGTACTTC
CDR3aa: CASSQGIRKGAGPQETQYF

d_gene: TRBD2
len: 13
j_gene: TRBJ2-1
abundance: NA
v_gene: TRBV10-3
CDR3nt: TGTGCCATCGTGGGAGCGGGGGACAATGAGCAGTTCTTC
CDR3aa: CAIVGAGDNEQFF

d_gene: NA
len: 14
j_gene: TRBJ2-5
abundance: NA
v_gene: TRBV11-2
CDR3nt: TGTGCCAGCAGCCTAGGACTCGGGGAAGAGACCCAGTACTTC
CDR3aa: CASSLGLGEETQYF

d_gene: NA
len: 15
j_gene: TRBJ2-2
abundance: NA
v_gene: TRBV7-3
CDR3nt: TGTGCCAGCAGCTTACAGGGTTACAACACCGGGGAGCTGTTTTTT
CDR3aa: CASSLQGYNTGELFF

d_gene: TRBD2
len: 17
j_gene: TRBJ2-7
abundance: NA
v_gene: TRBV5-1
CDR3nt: TGCGCCAGCAGTTTACTCCCCATAGCGGGGCAATCGGGAGAGCAGTACTTC
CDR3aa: CASSLLPIAGQSGEQYF

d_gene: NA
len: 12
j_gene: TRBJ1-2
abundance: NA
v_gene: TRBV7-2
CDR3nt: TGTGCCAGCAGCTTTGAAATGGGCGGCTACACCTTC
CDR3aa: CASSFEMGGYTF

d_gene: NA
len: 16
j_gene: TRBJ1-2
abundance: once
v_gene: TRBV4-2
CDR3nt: TGTGCCAGCAGCCAAGATTTGGCGGGGGGCGCGGGTGGCTACACCTTC
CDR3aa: CASSQDLAGGAGGYTF

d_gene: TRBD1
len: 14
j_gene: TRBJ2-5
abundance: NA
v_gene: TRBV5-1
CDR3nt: TGCGCCAGCAGCTTGGGGGACAGGAAAGAGACCCAGTACTTC
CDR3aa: CASSLGDRKETQYF

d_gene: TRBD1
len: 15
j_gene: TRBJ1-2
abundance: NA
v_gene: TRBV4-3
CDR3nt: TGCGCCAGCAGCACACACACAGGGGAACGGTATGGCTACACCTTC
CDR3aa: CASSTHTGERYGYTF

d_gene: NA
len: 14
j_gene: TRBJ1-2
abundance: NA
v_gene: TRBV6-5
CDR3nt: TGTGCCAGCAGTTATCGGTCCAGGAACTATGGCTACACCTTC
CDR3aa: CASSYRSRNYGYTF

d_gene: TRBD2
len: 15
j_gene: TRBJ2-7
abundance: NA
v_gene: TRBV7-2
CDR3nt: TGTGCCAGCAGCTTAGAAGGGCTAGCGGGGTTCGAGCAGTACTTC
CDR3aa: CASSLEGLAGFEQYF

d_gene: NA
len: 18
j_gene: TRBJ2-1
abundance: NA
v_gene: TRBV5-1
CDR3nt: TGCGCCAGCGGCTGGGGCCTCCTGCATAGGAGCTCCTACAATGAGCAGTTCTTC
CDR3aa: CASGWGLLHRSSYNEQFF

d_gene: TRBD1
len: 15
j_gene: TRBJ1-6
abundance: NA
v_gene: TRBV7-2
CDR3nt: TGTGCCAGCAGAGAGACAGGGGGCGCAGTTATAGCCCTCCACTTT
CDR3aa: CASRETGGAVIALHF

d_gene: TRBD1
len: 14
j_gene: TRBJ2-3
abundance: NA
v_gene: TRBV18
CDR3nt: TGTGCCAGCTCACGACAGGGGGCAACAGATACGCAGTATTTT
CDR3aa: CASSRQGATDTQYF

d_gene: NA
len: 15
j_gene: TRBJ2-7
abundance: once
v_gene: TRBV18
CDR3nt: TGTGCCAGCTCACCCAGTTTGGGCGGGACCTACGAGCAGTACTTC
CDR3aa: CASSPSLGGTYEQYF

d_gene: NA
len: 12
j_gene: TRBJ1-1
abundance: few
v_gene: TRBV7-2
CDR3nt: TGTGCCAGCAGCCAGGGGACCACTGAAGCTTTCTTT
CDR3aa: CASSQGTTEAFF

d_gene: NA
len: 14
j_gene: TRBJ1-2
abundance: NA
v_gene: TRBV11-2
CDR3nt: TGTGCCAGCAGCTTGCTGATATCTCCGGGGGGCTACACCTTC
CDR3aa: CASSLLISPGGYTF

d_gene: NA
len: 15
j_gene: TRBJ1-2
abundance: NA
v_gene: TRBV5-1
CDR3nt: TGCGCCAGCAGCTTGGAAACAGGGAGGGGCTATGGCTACACCTTC
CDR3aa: CASSLETGRGYGYTF

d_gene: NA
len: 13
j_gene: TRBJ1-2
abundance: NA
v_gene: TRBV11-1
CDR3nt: TGTGCCAGCAGCCTTCGACGGAGCTATGGCTACACCTTC
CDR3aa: CASSLRRSYGYTF

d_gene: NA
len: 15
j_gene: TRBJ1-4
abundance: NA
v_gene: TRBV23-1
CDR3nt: TGCGCCAGCAGTCAATACCCGGGGTTGGATGAAAAACTGTTTTTT
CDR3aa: CASSQYPGLDEKLFF

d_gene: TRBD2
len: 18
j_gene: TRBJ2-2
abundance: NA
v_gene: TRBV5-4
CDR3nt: TGTGCCAGCAGCAAACCGGGACTAGCGGGGGGTGACACCGGGGAGCTGTTTTTT
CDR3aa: CASSKPGLAGGDTGELFF

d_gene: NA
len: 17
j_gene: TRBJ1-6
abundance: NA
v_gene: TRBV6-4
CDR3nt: TGTGCCAGCAGTGACCCGTCAGGGCCCTTGGGAAATTCACCCCTCCACTTT
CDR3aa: CASSDPSGPLGNSPLHF

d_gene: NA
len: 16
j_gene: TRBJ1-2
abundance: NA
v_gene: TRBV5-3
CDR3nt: TGTGCCAGAAGCTTTAGGTTTGGGGAGGGACACTATGGCTACACCTTC
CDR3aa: CARSFRFGEGHYGYTF

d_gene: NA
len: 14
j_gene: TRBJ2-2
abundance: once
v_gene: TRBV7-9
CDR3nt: TGTGCCAGCAGCAGGGCAGGCGGGACCGGGGAGCTGTTTTTT
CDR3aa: CASSRAGGTGELFF

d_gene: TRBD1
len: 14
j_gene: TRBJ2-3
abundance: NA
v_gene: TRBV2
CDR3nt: TGTGCCAGCCGGACAGGCGCTAGCACAGATACGCAGTATTTT
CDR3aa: CASRTGASTDTQYF

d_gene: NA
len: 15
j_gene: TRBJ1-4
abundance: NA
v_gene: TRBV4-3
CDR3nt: TGCGCCAGCAGCCATCAGTTTGCAACTAATGAAAAACTGTTTTTT
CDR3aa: CASSHQFATNEKLFF

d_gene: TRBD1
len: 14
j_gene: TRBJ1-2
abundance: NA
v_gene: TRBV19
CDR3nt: TGTGCCAGTAGTTCACAGGGGAAGGACTATGGCTACACCTTC
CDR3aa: CASSSQGKDYGYTF

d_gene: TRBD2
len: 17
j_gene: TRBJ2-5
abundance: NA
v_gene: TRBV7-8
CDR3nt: TGTGCCAGCAGCCCCGGGACTAGCGGGGCTCCCGGAGAGACCCAGTACTTC
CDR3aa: CASSPGTSGAPGETQYF

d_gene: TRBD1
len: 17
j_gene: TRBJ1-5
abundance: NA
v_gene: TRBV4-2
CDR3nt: TGTGCCAGCAGCCAAGCTAGGGACAGGGGAATTAATCAGCCCCAGCATTTT
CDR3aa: CASSQARDRGINQPQHF

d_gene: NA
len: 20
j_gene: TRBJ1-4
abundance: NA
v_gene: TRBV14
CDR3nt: TGTGCCAGCAGCCAAGCCAAGATTACAGGGAAGCCTCGGACTAATGAAAAACTGTTTTTT
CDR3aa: CASSQAKITGKPRTNEKLFF

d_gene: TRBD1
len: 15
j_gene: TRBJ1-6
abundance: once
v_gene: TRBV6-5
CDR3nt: TGTGCCAGCAGTCCGACAGGGGGCGTCAATTCACCCCTCCACTTT
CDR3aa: CASSPTGGVNSPLHF

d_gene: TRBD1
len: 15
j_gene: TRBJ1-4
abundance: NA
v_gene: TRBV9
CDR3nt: TGTGCCAGCAGCGGGGGACAGGGCCTTAATGAAAAACTGTTTTTT
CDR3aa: CASSGGQGLNEKLFF

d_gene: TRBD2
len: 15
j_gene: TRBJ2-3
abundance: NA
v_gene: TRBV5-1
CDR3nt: TGCGCCAGCAGCTTGGGGACTAGCCGCACAGATACGCAGTATTTT
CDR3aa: CASSLGTSRTDTQYF

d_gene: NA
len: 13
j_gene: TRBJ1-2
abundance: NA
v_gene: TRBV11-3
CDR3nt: TGTGCCAGCAGCTTAGAACAGGCGTGGGGCTACACCTTC
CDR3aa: CASSLEQAWGYTF

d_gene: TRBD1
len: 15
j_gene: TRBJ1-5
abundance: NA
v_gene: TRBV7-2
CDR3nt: TGTGCCAGCAGCTTGGGACAGGGGGTGGTTCAGCCCCAGCATTTT
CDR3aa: CASSLGQGVVQPQHF

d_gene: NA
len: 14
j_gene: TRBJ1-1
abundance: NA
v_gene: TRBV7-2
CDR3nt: TGTGCCAGCAGCCTTTACGAGGCGAACACTGAAGCTTTCTTT
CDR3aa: CASSLYEANTEAFF

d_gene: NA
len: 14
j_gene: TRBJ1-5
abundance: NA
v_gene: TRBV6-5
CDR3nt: TGTGCCAGCAGGGGCAGGGGAGAAGGGCAGCCCCAGCATTTT
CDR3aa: CASRGRGEGQPQHF

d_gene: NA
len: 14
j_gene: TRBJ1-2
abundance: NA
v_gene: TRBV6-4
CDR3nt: TGTGCCAGCAGTGAAACAGTCCATAGCTATGGCTACACCTTC
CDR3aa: CASSETVHSYGYTF

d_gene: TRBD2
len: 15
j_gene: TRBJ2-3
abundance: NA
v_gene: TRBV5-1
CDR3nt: TGCGCCAGCAGCTTGGTGGCGGGGGGTGCAGATACGCAGTATTTT
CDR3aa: CASSLVAGGADTQYF

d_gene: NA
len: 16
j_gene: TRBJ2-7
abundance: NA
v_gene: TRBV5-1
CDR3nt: TGCGCCAGCAGCTTGGATCCCGAAGCGAGCTCCTACGAGCAGTACTTC
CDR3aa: CASSLDPEASSYEQYF

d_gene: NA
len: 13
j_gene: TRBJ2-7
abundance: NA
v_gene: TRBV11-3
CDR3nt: TGTGCCAGCTCACCCTCGGGCTCCTACGAGCAGTACTTC
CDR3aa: CASSPSGSYEQYF

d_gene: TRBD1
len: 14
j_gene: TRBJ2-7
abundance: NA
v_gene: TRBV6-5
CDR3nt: TGTGCCAGCAGTTACTTGGGACAGTATTACGAGCAGTACTTC
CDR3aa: CASSYLGQYYEQYF

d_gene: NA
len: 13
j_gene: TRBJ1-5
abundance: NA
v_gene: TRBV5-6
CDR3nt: TGTGCCAGCAGCTCCTATAGCAATCAGCCCCAGCATTTT
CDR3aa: CASSSYSNQPQHF